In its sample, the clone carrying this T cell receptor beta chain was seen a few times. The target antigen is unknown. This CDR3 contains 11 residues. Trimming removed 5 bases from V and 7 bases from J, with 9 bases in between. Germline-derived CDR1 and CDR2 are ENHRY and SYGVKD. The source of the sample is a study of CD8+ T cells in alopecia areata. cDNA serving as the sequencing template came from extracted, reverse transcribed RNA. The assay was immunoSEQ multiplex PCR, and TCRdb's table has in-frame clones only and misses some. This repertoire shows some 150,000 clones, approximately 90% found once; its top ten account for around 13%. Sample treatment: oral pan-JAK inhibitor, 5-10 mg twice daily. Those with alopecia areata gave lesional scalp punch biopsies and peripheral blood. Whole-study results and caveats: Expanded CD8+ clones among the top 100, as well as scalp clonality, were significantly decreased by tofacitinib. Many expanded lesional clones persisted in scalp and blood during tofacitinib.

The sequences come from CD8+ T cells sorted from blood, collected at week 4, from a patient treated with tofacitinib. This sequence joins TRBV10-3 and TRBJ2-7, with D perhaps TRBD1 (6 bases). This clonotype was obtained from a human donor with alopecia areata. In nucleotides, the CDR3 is TGTGCCATCAGTACAGGGCGTGAGCAGTACTTC. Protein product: CAISTGREQYF.